This T cell receptor beta chain was recorded in a study of T cells in Graves' hyperthyroidism and ophthalmopathy. Study context: Peripheral blood was drawn at first diagnosis, prior to all treatment. Study results and caveats: Among thyroid clonotypes expanded above 0.001, most also appeared in blood. Progression to ophthalmopathy was predicted a median of approximately 6.4 months early.

The germline V and J ends were trimmed by 1 base and 6 bases, with 8 bases remaining between them. Germline CDR1 SEHNR, CDR2 FQNEAQ (reference sequence). CDR3 length equals 13 residues. This clonotype was found many times. As yet, its antigen is unknown. Diagnostic assessment was based on clinical symptoms, serum thyroxine and TRAb, thyroid ultrasound and orbital computed tomography. TCR beta CDR3 sequences were amplified from RNA transcripts. In the first-round RT-PCR of the TCR CDR3, the HTBI primer set was used. MiXCR, run by TCRdb on the multiplex PCR reads, gives a single entry per CDR3 protein. The sample lists a few hundred thousand distinct CDR3 sequences, 15% to 20% occurring once.

This sequence was found in a woman aged 40 to 55 with Graves' ophthalmopathy. V gene TRBV7-9 combines with J gene TRBJ2-3; D unresolved. The sequenced sample was blood. CDR3 bases: TGTGCCAGCAGCTTAGGCCCGACCGATACGCAGTATTTT. This translates into CASSLGPTDTQYF.